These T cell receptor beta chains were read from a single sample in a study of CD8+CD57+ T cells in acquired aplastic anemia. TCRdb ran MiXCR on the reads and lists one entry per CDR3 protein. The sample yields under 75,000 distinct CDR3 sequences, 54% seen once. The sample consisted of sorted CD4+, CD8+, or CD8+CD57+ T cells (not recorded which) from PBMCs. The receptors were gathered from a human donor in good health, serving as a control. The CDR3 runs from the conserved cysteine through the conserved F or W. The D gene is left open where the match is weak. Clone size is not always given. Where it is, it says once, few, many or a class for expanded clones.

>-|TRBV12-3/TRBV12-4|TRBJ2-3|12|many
TGTGCCAGCAGTAGGGCCGAAGATACGCAGTATTTT
CASSRAEDTQYF
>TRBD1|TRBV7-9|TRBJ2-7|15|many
TGTGCCAGCAGCTACGGACAGGGGGGACCCTACGAGCAGTACTTC
CASSYGQGGPYEQYF
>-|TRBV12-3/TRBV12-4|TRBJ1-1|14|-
TGTGCCAGCAGCGGCAGGACGGCGAGCACTGAAGCTTTCTTT
CASSGRTASTEAFF
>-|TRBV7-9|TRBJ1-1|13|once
TGTGCCAGCAGCTTGGCCGGCGAAGAAGAAGCTTTCTTT
CASSLAGEEEAFF
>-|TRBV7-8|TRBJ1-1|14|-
TGTGCCAGCAGCTTAGAGGTCCAGGGAACTGAAGCTTTCTTT
CASSLEVQGTEAFF
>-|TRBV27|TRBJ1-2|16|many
TGTGCCAGCAGTTTAATCAGTCAGGGAAAAGCCTATGGCTACACCTTC
CASSLISQGKAYGYTF
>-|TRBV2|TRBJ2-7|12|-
TGTGCCAGCAGGGGGGGTTCCTACGAGCAGTACTTC
CASRGGSYEQYF
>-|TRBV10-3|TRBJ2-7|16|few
TGTGCCATCAGTGTAGGAGGGCTTGGGAGCTCCTACGAGCAGTACTTC
CAISVGGLGSSYEQYF
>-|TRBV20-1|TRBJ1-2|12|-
TGCAGTGCTGGCCTGAGTTCTCGAGGCTACACCTTC
CSAGLSSRGYTF
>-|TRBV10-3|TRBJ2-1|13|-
TGTGCCATCAGGGCCGGGACGGGATATGAGCAGTTCTTC
CAIRAGTGYEQFF
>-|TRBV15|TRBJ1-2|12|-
TGTGCCACCAGCAGCAAGGGTTATGGCTACACCTTC
CATSSKGYGYTF
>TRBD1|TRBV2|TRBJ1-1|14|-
TGTGCCAGCCGGCAGGGACAGGCAACCACTGAAGCTTTCTTT
CASRQGQATTEAFF
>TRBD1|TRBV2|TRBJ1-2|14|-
TGTGCCAGCTATGAGACAGGGATGGGCTATGGCTACACCTTC
CASYETGMGYGYTF
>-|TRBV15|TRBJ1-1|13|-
TGTGCCACCAGCAGAAACCAGGGGTATGAAGCTTTCTTT
CATSRNQGYEAFF
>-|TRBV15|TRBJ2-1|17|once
TGTGCCACCAGCTTCCGACCAGCCAGGGGGGTCTACAATGAGCAGTTCTTC
CATSFRPARGVYNEQFF
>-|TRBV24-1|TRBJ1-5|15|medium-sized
TGTGCCACCAGTGATCTCAGAAGCCCAAATCAGCCCCAGCATTTT
CATSDLRSPNQPQHF
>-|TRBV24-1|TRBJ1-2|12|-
TGTGCCACGGGCCTGGGGGCTTTATTATACACCTTC
CATGLGALLYTF
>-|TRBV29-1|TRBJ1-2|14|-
TGCAGCGTCGGAACTCCGGGACGGACCTATGGCTACACCTTC
CSVGTPGRTYGYTF
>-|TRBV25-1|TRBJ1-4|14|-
TGTGCCAGCAGTGCCGACAGACTAGGTGAAAAACTGTTTTTT
CASSADRLGEKLFF
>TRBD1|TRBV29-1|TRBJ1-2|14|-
TGCAGCGTTGATTGGACAGGGTTTAACTATGGCTACACCTTC
CSVDWTGFNYGYTF
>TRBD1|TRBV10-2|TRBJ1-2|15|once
TGCGCCAGCAGTGCCACAGGGGGCGCCTGGGATGGCTACACCTTC
CASSATGGAWDGYTF
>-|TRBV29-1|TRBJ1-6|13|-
TGCAGCGTTCAACCGGGGCGGAATTCACCCCTCCACTTT
CSVQPGRNSPLHF
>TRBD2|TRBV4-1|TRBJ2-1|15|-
TGCGCCAGCAGCCAGAGCGGGGGGTCCAACAATGAGCAGTTCTTC
CASSQSGGSNNEQFF
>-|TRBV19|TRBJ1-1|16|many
TGTGCCAGTAGTGCGCAGGGCAGGGGTGGGGTCACTGAAGCTTTCTTT
CASSAQGRGGVTEAFF
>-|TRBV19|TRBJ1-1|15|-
TGTGCCAGCCGCGGGCGATCTGGTGGAGCGACTGAAGCTTTCTTT
CASRGRSGGATEAFF
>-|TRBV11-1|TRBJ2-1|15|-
TGTGCCAGCAGCTTAGTTGGGACGGAGAGTGGTGAGCAGTTCTTC
CASSLVGTESGEQFF
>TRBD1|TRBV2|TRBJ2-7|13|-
TGTGCCAGCTGGACAGGGGCCTTATACGAGCAGTACTTC
CASWTGALYEQYF
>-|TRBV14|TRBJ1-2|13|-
TGTGCCAGCAGCCAAGGCTGGGGGAGCCCCTACACCTTC
CASSQGWGSPYTF
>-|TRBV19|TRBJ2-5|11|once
TGTGCCAGTAGTATCGGCGGGACCCAGTACTTC
CASSIGGTQYF
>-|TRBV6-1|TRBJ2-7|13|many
TGTGCCAGCTCGGGCGGCGGATCCTACGAGCAGTACTTC
CASSGGGSYEQYF
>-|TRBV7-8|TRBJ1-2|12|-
TGTGCCAGCCTCAGAGGGATGTATGGCTACACCTTC
CASLRGMYGYTF
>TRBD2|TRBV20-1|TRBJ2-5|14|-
TGCAGTGCTAGAGGGACTAGCGTAACAGAGACCCAGTACTTC
CSARGTSVTETQYF
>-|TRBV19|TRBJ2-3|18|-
TGTGCCAGTAGCCACATTCGATCTACAGGAAAGGGCACAGATACGCAGTATTTT
CASSHIRSTGKGTDTQYF
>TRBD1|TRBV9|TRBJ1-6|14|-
TGTGCCAGCAGCCAGGGACAGGGCGGCTCACCCCTCCACTTT
CASSQGQGGSPLHF
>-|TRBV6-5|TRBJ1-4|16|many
TGTGCCAGCAGTTTACGCCGGACGGAAACTAATGAAAAACTGTTTTTT
CASSLRRTETNEKLFF
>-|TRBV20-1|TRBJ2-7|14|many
TGCAGTGCTAGAGCCGGGGACTTAACCTACGAGCAGTACTTC
CSARAGDLTYEQYF
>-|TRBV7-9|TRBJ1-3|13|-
TGTGCCAGCAGCTTTGGGGACGGAAACACCATATATTTT
CASSFGDGNTIYF
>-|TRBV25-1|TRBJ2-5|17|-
TGTGCCAGCAGTGAGGTGGCAGGGACCGGGTTTTCAGAGACCCAGTACTTC
CASSEVAGTGFSETQYF
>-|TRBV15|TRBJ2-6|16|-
TGTGCCACCAGCAGAGATCGTGGCTTTGGGGCCAACGTCCTGACTTTC
CATSRDRGFGANVLTF
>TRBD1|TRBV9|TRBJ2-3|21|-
TGTGCCAGCAGCGTAGGGAGGCCAAACAGGGGGTCAGCTAGGACCGCTGATACGCAGTATTTT
CASSVGRPNRGSARTADTQYF
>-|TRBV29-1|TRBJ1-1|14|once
TGCAGCGTTTCTCAAGGGGCAGTTAGCACTGAAGCTTTCTTT
CSVSQGAVSTEAFF
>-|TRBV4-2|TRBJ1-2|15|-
TGTGCCAGCAGCCAAGAAGATGGACACCCCTATGGCTACACCTTC
CASSQEDGHPYGYTF
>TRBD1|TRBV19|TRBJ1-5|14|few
TGTGCCAGTAGTACCACAGGGGGCAATCAGCCCCAGCATTTT
CASSTTGGNQPQHF
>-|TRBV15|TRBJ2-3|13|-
TGTGCCACCAGTAGACCGGATGCAGATACGCAGTATTTT
CATSRPDADTQYF
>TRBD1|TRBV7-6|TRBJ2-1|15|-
TGTGCCAGCAGCACCGGACAGGGCGTAAACAATGAGCAGTTCTTC
CASSTGQGVNNEQFF
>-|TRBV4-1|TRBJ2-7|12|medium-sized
TGCGCCAGCAGCCAAGTGGGTTACGAGCAGTACTTC
CASSQVGYEQYF
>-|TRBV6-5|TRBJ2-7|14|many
TGTGCCAGCAGTTCGACAGGTTACGCCTACGAGCAGTACTTC
CASSSTGYAYEQYF
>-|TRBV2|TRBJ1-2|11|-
TGTGCCAGCAGTGATGACTATGGCTACACCTTC
CASSDDYGYTF
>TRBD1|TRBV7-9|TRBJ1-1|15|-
TGTGCCAGCAGCCCTCAGGGGACAGTGAACACTGAAGCTTTCTTT
CASSPQGTVNTEAFF
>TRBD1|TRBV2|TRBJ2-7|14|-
TGTGCCAGCAGGGAGGACAGGGGGCTGTCCGAGCAGTACTTC
CASREDRGLSEQYF
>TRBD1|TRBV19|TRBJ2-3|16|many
TGTGCCAGTAGTATGATCGCGGGACAGGGGACAGATACGCAGTATTTT
CASSMIAGQGTDTQYF
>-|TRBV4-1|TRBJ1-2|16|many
TGCGCCAGCAGCCAACCGACCGCCGGGGGCAACTATGGCTACACCTTC
CASSQPTAGGNYGYTF
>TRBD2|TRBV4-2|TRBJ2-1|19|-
TGTGCCAGCAGCCTTTATTTCGGGACGCGGGAGGGCCTGGACAATGAGCAGTTCTTC
CASSLYFGTREGLDNEQFF
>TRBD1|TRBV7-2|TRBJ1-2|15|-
TGTGCCAGCACCGTTTCCGGGACAGGGAAACTTGGCTACACCTTC
CASTVSGTGKLGYTF
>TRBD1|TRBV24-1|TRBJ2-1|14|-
TGTGCCACCAGTGACCGGACAGGGGTCGGTGAGCAGTTCTTC
CATSDRTGVGEQFF
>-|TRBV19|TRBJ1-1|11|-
TGTGCCAGCGAGACAGGTCTTCGAGCTTTCTTT
CASETGLRAFF
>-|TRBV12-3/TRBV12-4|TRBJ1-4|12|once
TGTGCCAGCAGAGCCTTTGGAGAAAAACTGTTTTTT
CASRAFGEKLFF
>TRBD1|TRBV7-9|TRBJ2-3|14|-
TGTGCCATCCATCGACAGGGATTCACAGATACGCAGTATTTT
CAIHRQGFTDTQYF
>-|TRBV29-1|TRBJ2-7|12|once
TGCAGCGTTGAAACACGACGTTACGAGCAGTACTTC
CSVETRRYEQYF
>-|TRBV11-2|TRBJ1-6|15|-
TGTGCCAGCAGCTCCCAGCACGGGAGGAACTCACCCCTCCACTTT
CASSSQHGRNSPLHF